Presented here are 4 T cell receptor beta chains from one specimen sequenced in a study of beta chain features in type 1 diabetes listed by TCRdb under 2018. General study outcomes and caveats: Type 1 diabetes patients showed a moderate but significant shortening of TCRB CDR3 length in all four CD4+ subsets.

Their recognized antigens are unknown. Library preparation used the immunoSEQ multiplex PCR assay. The entire amount of isolated RNA was reverse transcribed using the High Capacity cDNA Reverse Transcription Kit, so the sequenced TCRB transcripts were expressed ones. This is the immuneACCESS table as TCRdb keeps it, with only in-frame sequences that have V and J called. A part of the clones is gone; compared with another copy, unresolved V genes explain less than half, and the rest is unexplained. The sample contains 500,000 to 650,000 clones, around 12% of them found a single time. Around 0.12% of the sample rests with the top ten. Sequenced sample: naive CD4+ T cells from blood. According to the study, the label for this sample's cell subset or site signals: true naive CD4+ T cells. Every receptor here comes from a man aged 25-45 years with type 1 diabetes.

This clone was picked up a small number of times. V usage is TRBV19 and J usage is TRBJ2-2; D gene unclear. The CDR3 covers 13 residues. The germline V and J ends were trimmed by 4 bases and 2 bases, with 5 bases remaining between them. Looked up from germline, CDR1 is LNHDA and CDR2 is SQIVND (reference sequence). The CDR3 region is CASSTSNTGELFF. The CDR3 nucleotides read TGTGCCAGTAGTACCTCCAACACCGGGGAGCTGTTTTTT.

The DNA for the CDR3 is TGCGCCAGCAGCCAAGGTGGACGCTTAAGCACAGATACGCAGTATTTT. Translated, it gives CASSQGGRLSTDTQYF. The chain carries TRBV4-3 and TRBJ2-3; D ambiguous. Trimming removed 1 base at V and 0 bases at J, with 11 bases between. Germline loops: CDR1 LGHNA, CDR2 YSLEER. There are 16 residues in the CDR3.

The chain combines TRBV18 with TRBJ2-2; D gene ambiguous. Germline loops: CDR1 KGHSH, CDR2 LQKENI. The CDR3 length is 14 residues. V was clipped by 2 bases and J by 2 bases, with 6 bases between them. CDR3 protein: CASSPDINTGELFF. CDR3 sequence (DNA): TGTGCCAGCTCACCAGACATAAACACCGGGGAGCTGTTTTTT.

This clone has more than one count but fewer than ten. This sequence joins TRBV30 and TRBJ1-2; a weak D match, TRBD1 (5 bases). The CDR3 totals 14 residues. Per germline, CDR1 GTSNPN and CDR2 SVGIG (reference sequence). V shed 4 bases and J shed 8 bases, with 20 bases lying between them. The CDR3 DNA is TGTGCCTGGAACACCCTTGGAGGGGCTGGGGGCTACACCTTC. Translating gives CAWNTLGGAGGYTF.